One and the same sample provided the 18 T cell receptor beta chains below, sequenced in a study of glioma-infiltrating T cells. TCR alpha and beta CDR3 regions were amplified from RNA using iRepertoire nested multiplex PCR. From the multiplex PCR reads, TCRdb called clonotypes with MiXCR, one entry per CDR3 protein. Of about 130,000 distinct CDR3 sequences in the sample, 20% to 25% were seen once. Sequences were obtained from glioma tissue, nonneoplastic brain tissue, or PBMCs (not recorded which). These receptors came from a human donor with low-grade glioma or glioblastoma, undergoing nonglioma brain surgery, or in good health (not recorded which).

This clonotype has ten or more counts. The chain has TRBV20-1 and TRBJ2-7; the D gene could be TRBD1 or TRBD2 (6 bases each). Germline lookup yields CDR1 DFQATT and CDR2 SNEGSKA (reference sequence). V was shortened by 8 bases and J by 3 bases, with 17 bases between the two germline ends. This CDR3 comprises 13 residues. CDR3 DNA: TGCAGTTTTCCGGGGGCCCAAGACTACGAGCAGTACTTC. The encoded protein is CSFPGAQDYEQYF.

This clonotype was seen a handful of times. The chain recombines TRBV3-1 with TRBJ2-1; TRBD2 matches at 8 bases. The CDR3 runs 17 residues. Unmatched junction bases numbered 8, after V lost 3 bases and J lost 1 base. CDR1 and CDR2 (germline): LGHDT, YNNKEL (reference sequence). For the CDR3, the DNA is TGTGCCAGCAGCCAGGGTCCCAGCGGGGGTTCCTACAATGAGCAGTTCTTC. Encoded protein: CASSQGPSGGSYNEQFF.

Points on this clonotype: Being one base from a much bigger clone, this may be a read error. This CDR3 reads CASALSPRRDNEQYF. CDR3 DNA sequence: TGTGCCAGCGCCTTATCCCCCCGCAGGGATAATGAGCAGTACTTC. The chain carries TRBV12-3 or TRBV12-4 and TRBJ2-7, with D possibly matching TRBD1 (5 bases). V was pared by 8 bases and J by 7 bases, with 24 bases between. This CDR3 has 15 amino acids.

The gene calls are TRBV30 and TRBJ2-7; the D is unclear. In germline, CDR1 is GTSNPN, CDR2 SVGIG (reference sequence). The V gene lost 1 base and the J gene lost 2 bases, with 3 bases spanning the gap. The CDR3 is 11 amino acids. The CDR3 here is CAWSGAYEQYF. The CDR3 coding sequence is TGTGCCTGGAGTGGGGCCTACGAGCAGTACTTC.

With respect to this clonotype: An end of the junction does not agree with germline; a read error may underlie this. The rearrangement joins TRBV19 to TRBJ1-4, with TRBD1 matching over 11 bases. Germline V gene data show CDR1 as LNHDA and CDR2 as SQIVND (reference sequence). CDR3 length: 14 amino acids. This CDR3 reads CASSPGQGDEKLLF. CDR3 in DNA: TGTGCCAGTAGCCCGGGACAGGGGGATGAAAAACTGCTTTTT.

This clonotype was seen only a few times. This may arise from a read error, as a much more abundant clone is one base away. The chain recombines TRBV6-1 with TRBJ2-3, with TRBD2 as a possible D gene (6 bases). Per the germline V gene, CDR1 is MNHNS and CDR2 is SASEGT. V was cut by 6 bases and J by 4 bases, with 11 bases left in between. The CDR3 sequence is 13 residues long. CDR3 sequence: CASSGLPSDTQYF. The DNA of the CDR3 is TGTGCCAGCAGCGGACTACCCTCAGATACGCAGTATTTT.

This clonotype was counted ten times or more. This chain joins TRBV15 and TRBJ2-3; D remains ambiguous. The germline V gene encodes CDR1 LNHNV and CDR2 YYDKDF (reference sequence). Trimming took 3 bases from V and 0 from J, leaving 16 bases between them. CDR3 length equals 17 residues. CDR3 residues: CATSSEPAAASTDTQYF. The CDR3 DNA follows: TGTGCCACCAGCAGTGAGCCCGCGGCAGCTAGCACAGATACGCAGTATTTT.

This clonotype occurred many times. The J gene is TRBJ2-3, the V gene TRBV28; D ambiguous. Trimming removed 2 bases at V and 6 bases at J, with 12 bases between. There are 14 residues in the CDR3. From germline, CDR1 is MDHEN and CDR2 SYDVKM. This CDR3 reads CASSLSRVSDTQYF. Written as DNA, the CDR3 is TGTGCCAGCAGTTTAAGTCGAGTATCGGATACGCAGTATTTT.

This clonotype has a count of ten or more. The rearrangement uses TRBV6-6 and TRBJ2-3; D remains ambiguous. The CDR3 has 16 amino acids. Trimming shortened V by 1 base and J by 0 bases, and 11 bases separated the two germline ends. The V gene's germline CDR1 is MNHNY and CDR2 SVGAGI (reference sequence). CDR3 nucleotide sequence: TGTGCCAGCAGTTACTTTGCGGACCTCAGCACAGATACGCAGTATTTT. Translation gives CASSYFADLSTDTQYF.

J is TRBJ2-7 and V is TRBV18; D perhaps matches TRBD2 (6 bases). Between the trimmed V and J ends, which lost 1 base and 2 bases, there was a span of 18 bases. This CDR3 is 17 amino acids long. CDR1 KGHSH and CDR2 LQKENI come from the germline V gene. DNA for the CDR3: TGTGCCAGCTCACCACAGTATTGGAGGGAAGGGGCCTACGAGCAGTACTTC. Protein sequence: CASSPQYWREGAYEQYF.

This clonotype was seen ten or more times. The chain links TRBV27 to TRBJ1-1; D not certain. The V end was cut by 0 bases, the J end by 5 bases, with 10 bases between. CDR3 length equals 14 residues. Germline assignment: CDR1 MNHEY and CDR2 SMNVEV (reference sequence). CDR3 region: CASSLSPLRTEAFF. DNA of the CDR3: TGTGCCAGCAGTTTATCGCCGCTGAGGACTGAAGCTTTCTTT.

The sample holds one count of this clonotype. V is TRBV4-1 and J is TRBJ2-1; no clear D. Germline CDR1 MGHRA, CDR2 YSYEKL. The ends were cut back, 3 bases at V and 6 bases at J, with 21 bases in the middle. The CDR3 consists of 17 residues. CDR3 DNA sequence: TGCGCCAGCAGCCAGTTCGAAGCGTGTGTGCTGGGCAATGAGCAGTTCTTC. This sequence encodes CASSQFEACVLGNEQFF.

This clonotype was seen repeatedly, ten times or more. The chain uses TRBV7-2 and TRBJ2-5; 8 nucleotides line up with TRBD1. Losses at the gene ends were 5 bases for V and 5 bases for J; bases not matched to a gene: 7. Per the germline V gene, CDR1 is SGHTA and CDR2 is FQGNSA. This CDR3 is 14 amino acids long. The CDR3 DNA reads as TGTGCCAGCAGCGACAGGGGCTCGGGGGAGACCCAGTACTTC. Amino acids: CASSDRGSGETQYF.

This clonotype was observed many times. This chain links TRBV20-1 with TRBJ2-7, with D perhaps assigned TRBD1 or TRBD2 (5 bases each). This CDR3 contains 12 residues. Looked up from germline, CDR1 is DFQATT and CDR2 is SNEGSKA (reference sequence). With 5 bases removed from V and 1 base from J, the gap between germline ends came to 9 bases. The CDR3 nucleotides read TGCAGTGCTCCCGGGGCATCCTACGAGCAGTACTTC. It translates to CSAPGASYEQYF.

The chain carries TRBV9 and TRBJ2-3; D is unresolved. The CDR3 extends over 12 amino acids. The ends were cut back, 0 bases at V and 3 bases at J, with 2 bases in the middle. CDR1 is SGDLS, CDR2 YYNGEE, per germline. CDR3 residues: CASSVATDTQYF. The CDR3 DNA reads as TGTGCCAGCAGCGTAGCTACAGATACGCAGTATTTT.

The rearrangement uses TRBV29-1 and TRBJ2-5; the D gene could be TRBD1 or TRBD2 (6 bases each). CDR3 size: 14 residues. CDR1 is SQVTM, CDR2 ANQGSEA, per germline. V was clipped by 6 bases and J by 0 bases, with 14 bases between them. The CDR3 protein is CSVSRGGYQETQYF. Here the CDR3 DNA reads TGCAGCGTGTCGAGAGGGGGGTACCAAGAGACCCAGTACTTC.

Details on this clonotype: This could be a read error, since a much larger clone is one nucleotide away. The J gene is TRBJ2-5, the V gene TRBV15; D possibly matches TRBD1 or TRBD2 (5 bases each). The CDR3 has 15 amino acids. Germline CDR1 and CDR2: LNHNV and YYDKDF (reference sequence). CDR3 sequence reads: CATSRDLGEQETKYF. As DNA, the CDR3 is TGTGCCACCAGCAGAGATTTGGGGGAGCAAGAGACCAAGTACTTC.

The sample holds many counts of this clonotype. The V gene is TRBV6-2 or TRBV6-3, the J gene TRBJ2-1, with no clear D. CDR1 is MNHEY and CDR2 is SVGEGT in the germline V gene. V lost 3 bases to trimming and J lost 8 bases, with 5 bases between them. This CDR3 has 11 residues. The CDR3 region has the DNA TGTGCCAGCAGTTATCCGGATGAGCAGTTCTTC. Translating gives CASSYPDEQFF.